Below, 18 T cell receptor beta chains from the same sample are listed, as sequenced in a study of T cell changes during pregnancy in multiple sclerosis. The table came from immunoSEQ multiplex PCR; TCRdb's copy has only in-frame clones and leaves some out. The sample shows about 40,000 clones, around 90% of them seen only once. The sample consisted of peripheral blood, taken before pregnancy. The receptors here all came from a female donor with multiple sclerosis, enrolled in a pregnancy study.

This sequence joins TRBV5-1 and TRBJ2-5; unclear D gene. CDR1 is SGHRS and CDR2 is YFSETQ in the germline V gene. V lost 1 base and J lost 5, with 9 bases in between. This CDR3 is 13 amino acids long. CDR3 nucleotide sequence: TGCGCCAGCAGCTTGCGAGGCGCGGAGACCCAGTACTTC. The encoded protein is CASSLRGAETQYF.

The CDR3 region has the DNA TGTGCCAGCAGTTACTCCCCCCAGGGGAGCACTGAAGCTTTCTTT. It encodes CASSYSPQGSTEAFF. V gene TRBV6-5 combines with J gene TRBJ1-1, with D tentatively TRBD1 (6 bases). Germline CDR1 reads MNHEY; CDR2 reads SVGAGI. The CDR3 has 15 residues. V shed 0 bases and J shed 4 bases, with 12 bases lying between them.

The gene calls are TRBV10-2 and TRBJ2-1; no reliable D call. Trimming removed 7 bases from V and 2 bases from J, with 9 bases in between. The CDR3 is 13 amino acids. Germline CDR1 and CDR2: WSHSY and SAAADI. Written as DNA, the CDR3 is TGCGCCAGCACACTTTCTACCTACAATGAGCAGTTCTTC. Residues: CASTLSTYNEQFF.

The gene calls are TRBV2 and TRBJ2-7; perhaps TRBD2 as D (6 bases). Trimming pared 7 bases from V and 0 bases from J, leaving 13 bases between. Germline lookup yields CDR1 SNHLY and CDR2 FYNNEI. The CDR3 runs to 14 residues. The CDR3 DNA reads TGTGCCAGCACCGGGACTGTGGGCTCCTACGAGCAGTACTTC. It yields the protein CASTGTVGSYEQYF.

The chain employs TRBV27 and TRBJ2-7, with D possibly being TRBD2 (7 bases). The germline V and J ends were trimmed by 4 bases and 3 bases, with 13 bases remaining between them. Per the germline V gene, CDR1 is MNHEY and CDR2 is SMNVEV (reference sequence). The CDR3 has 14 residues. CDR3 DNA: TGTGCCAGCAGTTCAAGGGGGGGTGGCTACGAGCAGTACTTC. Translating gives CASSSRGGGYEQYF.

V and J are TRBV10-3 and TRBJ2-1; TRBD1 matches at 9 bases. Trimming took 10 bases from V and 8 from J; bases not matched to a gene: 18. The CDR3 runs to 16 residues. The germline V gene encodes CDR1 ENHRY and CDR2 SYGVKD. This CDR3 is CASRRSGGQGGDEQFF. CDR3 nucleotides: TGTGCCAGCAGGAGGTCAGGGGGACAGGGTGGAGATGAGCAGTTCTTC.

J is TRBJ1-4 and V is TRBV19; 8 bases fit TRBD1. This CDR3 contains 16 residues. Trimming took 3 bases from V and 3 from J; bases not matched to a gene: 6. Germline V CDR1 and CDR2: LNHDA, SQIVND (reference sequence). CDR3 in amino acids: CASSMGGQAANEKLFF. CDR3 coding DNA: TGTGCCAGTAGTATGGGGGGACAGGCGGCTAATGAAAAACTGTTTTTT.

The CDR3 bases are TGTGCCAGCAGCCCCCGGGACAGATACACCGGGGAGCTGTTTTTT. Translated: CASSPRDRYTGELFF. V is TRBV7-9 and J is TRBJ2-2, with TRBD1 matching over 7 bases. The J segment lost 3 bases and the V segment lost 5 bases, leaving 6 bases of the junction unmatched. Germline CDR1 SEHNR, CDR2 FQNEAQ (reference sequence). This CDR3 is built from 15 residues.

The V and J genes are TRBV19 and TRBJ2-3; 8 bases line up with TRBD2. Germline CDR1 is LNHDA and CDR2 is SQIVND (reference sequence). The CDR3 sequence is 15 residues long. J gave up 4 bases and V 7 bases, and 10 bases lay outside the gene matches. CDR3 coding DNA: TGTGCCAGTAACGGGAAAGCGGGAGTTTCAGATACGCAGTATTTT. It encodes CASNGKAGVSDTQYF.

The rearrangement links TRBV7-3 to TRBJ2-3; D might be TRBD1 (6 bases). V was cut by 2 bases and J by 0 bases, with 15 bases left in between. CDR1 is SGHTA, CDR2 FQGTGA, per germline. The CDR3 length is 17 residues. CDR3 sequence: CASSLGMDSTSTDTQYF. For the CDR3, the DNA is TGTGCCAGCAGCTTAGGTATGGACAGTACTAGCACAGATACGCAGTATTTT.

The V call is TRBV7-2, the J call TRBJ2-1; 8 bases map to TRBD2. This CDR3 has 14 amino acids. Germline V CDR1 and CDR2: SGHTA, FQGNSA. The V and J ends lost 5 bases and 8 bases, in that order; junction bases with no gene match: 8. The CDR3 bases are TGTGCCAGCAGCCCCGGGACTAGTATTCATGAGCAGTTCTTC. Residues: CASSPGTSIHEQFF.

This sequence joins TRBV27 and TRBJ1-1; 10 nucleotides match TRBD1. The CDR3 covers 15 residues. Trimming at V came to 6 bases and at J to 5 bases, leaving 9 bases not matched to a gene. Germline CDR1 and CDR2: MNHEY and SMNVEV (reference sequence). The CDR3 protein is CASSPTRDRGTEAFF. The CDR3 DNA is TGTGCCAGCAGCCCCACCCGGGACAGGGGAACTGAAGCTTTCTTT.

The J gene is TRBJ1-1, the V gene TRBV7-9, with TRBD1 matching 8 bases. CDR1 and CDR2 from the germline V gene are SEHNR and FQNEAQ (reference sequence). The CDR3 is made up of 12 amino acids. Losses at the gene ends were 10 bases for V and 5 bases for J; bases not matched to a gene: 6. CDR3 nucleotides: TGTGCCACCACAGGGGGGAATACTGAAGCTTTCTTT. Its translation is CATTGGNTEAFF.

The rearrangement joins TRBV6-5 to TRBJ2-7; TRBD1 might be the D (5 bases). Per the germline V gene, CDR1 is MNHEY and CDR2 is SVGAGI. The CDR3 loop spans 15 amino acids. V dropped 2 bases and J dropped 1 base, with 12 bases sitting between them. The CDR3 is CASSYPTGLSYEQYF. The CDR3 region has the DNA TGTGCCAGCAGTTACCCTACAGGTTTATCCTACGAGCAGTACTTC.

V usage is TRBV5-1 and J usage is TRBJ2-7; 9 positions agree with TRBD2. The CDR3 totals 14 residues. V was clipped by 2 bases and J by 2 bases; unmatched bases: 2. Germline V gene lookup returns CDR1 SGHRS and CDR2 YFSETQ. DNA for the CDR3: TGCGCCAGCAGCTTTGAGCGGGAGGCCTACGAGCAGTACTTC. Amino acid sequence: CASSFEREAYEQYF.

The rearrangement links TRBV6-6 to TRBJ2-1; D is unresolved. The CDR3 totals 11 residues. The V gene's germline CDR1 is MNHNY and CDR2 SVGAGI (reference sequence). V was clipped by 6 bases and J by 7 bases, with 7 bases between them. Here the CDR3 reads CASSPQNEQFF. CDR3 nucleotide sequence: TGTGCCAGCAGCCCCCAGAATGAGCAGTTCTTC.

J is TRBJ2-3 and V is TRBV4-1, with 7 bases fitting TRBD2. The CDR3 totals 15 residues. The J segment lost 2 bases and the V segment lost 1 base, leaving 3 bases of the junction unmatched. Looked up from germline, CDR1 is MGHRA and CDR2 is YSYEKL. CDR3 sequence (DNA): TGCGCCAGCAGCCAAGTGAGCGGGACCACAGATACGCAGTATTTT. Translating it yields CASSQVSGTTDTQYF.

The chain is built from TRBV5-4 and TRBJ2-2; no clear D gene. V dropped 10 bases and J dropped 5 bases, with 12 bases sitting between them. The germline CDR1 and CDR2 sequences are SGHNT and YYREEE (reference sequence). The CDR3 has 12 residues. For the CDR3, the DNA is TGTGCCGCCGAAACGCGGACCGGGGAGCTGTTTTTT. This encodes CAAETRTGELFF.